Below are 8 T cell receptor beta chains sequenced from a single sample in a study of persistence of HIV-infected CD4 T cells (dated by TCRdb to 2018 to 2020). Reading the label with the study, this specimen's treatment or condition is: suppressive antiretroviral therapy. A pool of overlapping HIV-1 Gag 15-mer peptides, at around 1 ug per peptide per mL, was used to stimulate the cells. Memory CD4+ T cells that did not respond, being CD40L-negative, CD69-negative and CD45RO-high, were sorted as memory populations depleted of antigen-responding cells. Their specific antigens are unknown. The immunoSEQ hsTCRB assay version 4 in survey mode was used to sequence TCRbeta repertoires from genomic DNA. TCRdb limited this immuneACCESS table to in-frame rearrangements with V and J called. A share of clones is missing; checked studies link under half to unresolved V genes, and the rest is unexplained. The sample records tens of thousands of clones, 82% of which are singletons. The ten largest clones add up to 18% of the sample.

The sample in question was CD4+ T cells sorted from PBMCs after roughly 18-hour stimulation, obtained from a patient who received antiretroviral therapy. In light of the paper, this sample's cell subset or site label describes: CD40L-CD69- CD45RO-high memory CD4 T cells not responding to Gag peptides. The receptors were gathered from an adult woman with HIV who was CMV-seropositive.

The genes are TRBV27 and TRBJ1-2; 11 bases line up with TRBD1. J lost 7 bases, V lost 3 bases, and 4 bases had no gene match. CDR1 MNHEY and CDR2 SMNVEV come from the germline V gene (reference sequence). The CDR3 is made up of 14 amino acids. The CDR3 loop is CASSLYGQGAGYTF. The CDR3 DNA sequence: TGTGCCAGCAGTTTGTACGGACAGGGGGCTGGCTACACCTTC.

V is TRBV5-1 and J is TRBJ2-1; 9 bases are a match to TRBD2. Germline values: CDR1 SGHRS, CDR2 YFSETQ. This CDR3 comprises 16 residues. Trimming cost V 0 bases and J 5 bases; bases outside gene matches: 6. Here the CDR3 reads CASSLDASGTHNEQFF. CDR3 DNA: TGCGCCAGCAGCTTGGACGCTAGCGGGACCCACAATGAGCAGTTCTTC.

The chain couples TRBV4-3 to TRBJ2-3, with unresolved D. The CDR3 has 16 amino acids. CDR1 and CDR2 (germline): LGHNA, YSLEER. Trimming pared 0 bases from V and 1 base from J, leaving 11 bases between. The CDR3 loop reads CASSQDLTGGTDTQYF. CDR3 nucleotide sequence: TGCGCCAGCAGCCAAGATTTGACCGGAGGCACAGATACGCAGTATTTT.

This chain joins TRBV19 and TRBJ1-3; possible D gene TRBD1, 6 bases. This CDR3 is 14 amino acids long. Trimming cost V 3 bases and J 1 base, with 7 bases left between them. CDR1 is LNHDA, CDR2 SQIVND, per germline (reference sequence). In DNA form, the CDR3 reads TGTGCCAGTAGTATGGACAGTTCTGGAAACACCATATATTTT. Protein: CASSMDSSGNTIYF.

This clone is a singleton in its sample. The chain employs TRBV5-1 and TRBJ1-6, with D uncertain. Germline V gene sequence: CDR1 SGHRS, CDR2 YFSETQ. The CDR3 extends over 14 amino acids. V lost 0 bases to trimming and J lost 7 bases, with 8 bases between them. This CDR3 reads CASSLGEFNSPLHF. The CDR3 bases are TGCGCCAGCAGCTTGGGGGAGTTCAATTCACCCCTCCACTTT. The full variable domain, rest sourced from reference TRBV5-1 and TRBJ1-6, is KAGVTQTPRYLIKTRGQQVTLSCSPISGHRSVSWYQQTPGQGLQFLFEYFSETQRNKGNFPGRFSGRQFSNSRSEMNVSTLELGDSALYLCASSLGEFNSPLHFGNGTRLTVT.

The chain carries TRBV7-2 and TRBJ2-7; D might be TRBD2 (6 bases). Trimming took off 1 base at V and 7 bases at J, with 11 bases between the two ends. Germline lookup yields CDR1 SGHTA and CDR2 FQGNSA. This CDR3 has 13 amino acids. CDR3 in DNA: TGTGCCAGCAGCTTAGGGGGACTGGGGGAGCAGTACTTC. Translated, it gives CASSLGGLGEQYF.

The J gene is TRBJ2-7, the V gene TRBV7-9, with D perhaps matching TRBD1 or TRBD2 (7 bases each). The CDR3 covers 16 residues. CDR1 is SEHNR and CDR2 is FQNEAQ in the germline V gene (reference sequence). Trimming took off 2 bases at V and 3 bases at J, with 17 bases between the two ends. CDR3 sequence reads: CASSLYSGTAIYEQYF. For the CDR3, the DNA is TGTGCCAGCAGCTTATACAGCGGGACAGCCATCTACGAGCAGTACTTC.

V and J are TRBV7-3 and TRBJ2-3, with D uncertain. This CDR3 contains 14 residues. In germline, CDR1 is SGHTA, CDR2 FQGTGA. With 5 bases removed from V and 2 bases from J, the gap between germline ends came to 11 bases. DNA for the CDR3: TGTGCCAGCAGCCAAGGTCAGCCCACAGATACGCAGTATTTT. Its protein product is CASSQGQPTDTQYF.